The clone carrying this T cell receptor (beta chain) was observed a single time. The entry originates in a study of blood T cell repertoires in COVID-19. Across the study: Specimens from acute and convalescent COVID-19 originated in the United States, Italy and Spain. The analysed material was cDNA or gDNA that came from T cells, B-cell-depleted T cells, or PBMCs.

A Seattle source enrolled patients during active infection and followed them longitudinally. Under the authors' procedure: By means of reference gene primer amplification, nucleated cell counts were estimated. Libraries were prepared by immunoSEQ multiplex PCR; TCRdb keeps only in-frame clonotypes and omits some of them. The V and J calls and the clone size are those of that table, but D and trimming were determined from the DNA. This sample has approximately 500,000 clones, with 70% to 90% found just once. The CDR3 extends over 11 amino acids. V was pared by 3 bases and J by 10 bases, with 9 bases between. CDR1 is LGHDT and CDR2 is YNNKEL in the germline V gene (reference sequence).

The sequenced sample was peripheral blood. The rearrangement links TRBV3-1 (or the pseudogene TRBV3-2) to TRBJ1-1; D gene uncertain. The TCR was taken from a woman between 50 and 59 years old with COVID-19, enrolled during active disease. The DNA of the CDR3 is TGTGCCAGCAGCCACTTAGATTTAGCTTTCTTT. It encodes CASSHLDLAFF.